These 23 T cell receptor beta chains share one sample of origin, sequenced in a study of CD8+ T cells in alopecia areata. Isolated RNA was reverse transcribed into cDNA used as the sequencing template. Sequencing used immunoSEQ multiplex PCR; TCRdb keeps in-frame clones, though not all of them. The sample yields about 150,000 clones, around half seen once. The input for sequencing was CD8+ T cells sorted from blood, taken at week 0. All receptors come from a human donor with alopecia areata.

The chain couples TRBV7-9 to TRBJ2-7; a weak D match, TRBD1 (5 bases). Germline CDR1 SEHNR, CDR2 FQNEAQ (reference sequence). V dropped 6 bases and J dropped 0 bases, with 9 bases sitting between them. The CDR3 consists of 13 residues. The CDR3 loop reads CASRGHPSYEQYF. The CDR3 nucleotides read TGTGCCAGCAGAGGACACCCCTCCTACGAGCAGTACTTC.

The chain is built from TRBV11-2 and TRBJ2-5; 7 bases are a match to TRBD1. Trimming removed 0 bases from V and 5 bases from J; junction bases left unmatched: 12. Per the germline V gene, CDR1 is SGHAT and CDR2 is FQNNGV. The CDR3 length is 17 residues. The CDR3 reads CASSLDQVKGARETQYF. Here the CDR3 DNA reads TGTGCCAGCAGCTTAGATCAGGTCAAGGGGGCAAGGGAGACCCAGTACTTC.

There are a few counts of this clone. The chain uses TRBV30 and TRBJ1-2, with 8 positions matching TRBD1. V gave up 3 bases and J gave up 1 base; unmatched junction bases: 4. Germline V gene data show CDR1 as GTSNPN and CDR2 as SVGIG (reference sequence). This CDR3 spans 14 amino acids. CDR3 sequence reads: CAWRGDRNNYGYTF. Written as DNA, the CDR3 is TGTGCCTGGAGGGGGGACAGGAATAACTATGGCTACACCTTC.

This chain joins TRBV29-1 and TRBJ2-1, with TRBD1 as a possible D gene (5 bases). The CDR3 length is 14 residues. V gave up 6 bases and J gave up 4 bases, with 16 bases separating them. CDR1 is SQVTM, CDR2 ANQGSEA, per germline. In nucleotides, the CDR3 is TGCAGCGTCAGCCTGACAGAATGGTACAATGAGCAGTTCTTC. Encoded protein: CSVSLTEWYNEQFF.

This chain links TRBV30 with TRBJ2-7; 10 bases agree with TRBD1. This CDR3 spans 14 amino acids. V was pared by 1 base and J by 5 bases, with 5 bases of the junction left unmatched. CDR1 is GTSNPN and CDR2 is SVGIG in the germline V gene (reference sequence). CDR3 in amino acids: CAWSAGGTGDEQYF. For the CDR3, the DNA is TGTGCCTGGAGTGCAGGGGGGACAGGGGACGAGCAGTACTTC.

This sequence joins TRBV7-9 and TRBJ1-1; D not certain. V was shortened by 1 base and J by 0 bases, with 3 bases between the two germline ends. This CDR3 is built from 13 residues. From germline, CDR1 is SEHNR and CDR2 FQNEAQ (reference sequence). The CDR3 sequence is CASSLVMNTEAFF. The CDR3, as DNA: TGTGCCAGCAGCTTAGTAATGAACACTGAAGCTTTCTTT.

This CDR3 is CASSHPSGGSYEQYF. Here the CDR3 DNA reads TGCGCCAGCAGCCACCCAAGCGGGGGATCCTACGAGCAGTACTTC. The rearrangement joins TRBV4-1 to TRBJ2-7; TRBD2 aligns across 8 bases. The CDR3 runs to 15 residues. The V gene's germline CDR1 is MGHRA and CDR2 YSYEKL. J gave up 1 base and V 3 bases, and 5 bases lay outside the gene matches.

DNA for the CDR3: TGCAGCGTGGGGTTTCCGGGGCACTATGGCTACACCTTC. Amino acids: CSVGFPGHYGYTF. V is TRBV29-1 and J is TRBJ1-2; D might be TRBD1 (5 bases). The CDR3 sequence is 13 residues long. CDR1 and CDR2 (germline): SQVTM, ANQGSEA. V was trimmed by 6 bases and J by 3 bases, leaving 14 bases between them. The whole variable domain, remainder taken from reference TRBV29-1 and TRBJ1-2, is SAVISQKPSRDICQRGTSLTIQCQVDSQVTMMFWYRQQPGQSLTLIATANQGSEATYESGFVIDKFPISRPNLTFSTLTVSNMSPEDSSIYLCSVGFPGHYGYTFGSGTRLTVV.

The chain employs TRBV25-1 and TRBJ2-5, with D possibly being TRBD1 (5 bases). In germline, CDR1 is MGHDK, CDR2 SYGVNS. The CDR3 has 13 amino acids. V dropped 4 bases and J dropped 3 bases, with 9 bases sitting between them. CDR3 in amino acids: CASSGGAEETQYF. CDR3 nucleotides: TGTGCCAGCAGTGGTGGGGCGGAAGAGACCCAGTACTTC.

V is TRBV29-1 and J is TRBJ2-7; 10 positions agree with TRBD1. This CDR3 has 14 residues. The V and J ends lost 2 bases and 8 bases, in that order; junction bases with no gene match: 9. From germline, CDR1 is SQVTM and CDR2 ANQGSEA. The CDR3 nucleotides are TGCAGCGTTGAAACCGGGACAGGGGAGACTAAGCAGTACTTC. It translates to CSVETGTGETKQYF.

Only a few counts were recorded for this clone. This sequence joins TRBV4-1 and TRBJ1-1; a possible D gene is TRBD1 (5 bases). V was clipped by 0 bases and J by 2 bases, with 10 bases between them. The germline V gene encodes CDR1 MGHRA and CDR2 YSYEKL. This CDR3 contains 15 residues. The CDR3 nucleotides read TGCGCCAGCAGCCAAGATACCCAGGGCAACACTGAAGCTTTCTTT. This encodes CASSQDTQGNTEAFF.

A few counts support this clone. The gene calls are TRBV13 and TRBJ1-2, with unresolved D. Germline CDR1 and CDR2: PRHDT and FYEKMQ (reference sequence). The CDR3 loop spans 13 amino acids. V gave up 1 base and J gave up 6 bases, with 9 bases separating them. The chain's CDR3 is CASSLVGKNGYTF. The CDR3 nucleotides read TGTGCCAGCAGCTTAGTGGGAAAAAATGGCTACACCTTC.

V gene TRBV30 combines with J gene TRBJ1-6; a weak D match, TRBD1 (5 bases). Germline V lookup: CDR1 GTSNPN, CDR2 SVGIG (reference sequence). Trimming removed 2 bases from V and 10 bases from J, with 21 bases in between. The CDR3 contains 16 residues. The CDR3 is CAWSPPGGSLGSPLHF. The CDR3 DNA reads as TGTGCCTGGAGTCCCCCGGGGGGGTCATTAGGCTCACCCCTCCACTTT.

The chain joins TRBV9 to TRBJ1-6; D unresolved. This CDR3 contains 17 residues. Trimming took off 4 bases at V and 6 bases at J, with 20 bases between the two ends. The germline gives CDR1 SGDLS, CDR2 YYNGEE. CDR3 amino acids: CASSPSGIIKANSPLHF. CDR3 DNA sequence: TGTGCCAGCAGCCCCTCGGGGATCATTAAGGCTAATTCACCCCTCCACTTT.

The chain links TRBV15 to TRBJ2-7; maybe TRBD1 (6 bases). V gave up 5 bases and J gave up 2 bases, with 13 bases separating them. Germline V gives CDR1 LNHNV, CDR2 YYDKDF (reference sequence). The CDR3 has 14 residues. The CDR3 region is CATSYGQQAYEQYF. The CDR3 coding sequence is TGTGCCACCAGCTACGGACAGCAAGCCTACGAGCAGTACTTC. Full variable domain (missing parts from reference TRBV15 and TRBJ2-7): DAMVIQNPRYQVTQFGKPVTLSCSQTLNHNVMYWYQQKSSQAPKLLFHYYDKDFNNEADTPDNFQSRRPNTSFCFLDIRSPGLGDTAMYLCATSYGQQAYEQYFGPGTRLTVT.

The chain couples TRBV25-1 to TRBJ2-3; 9 bases line up with TRBD1. Germline CDR1 reads MGHDK; CDR2 reads SYGVNS. This CDR3 spans 16 amino acids. Trimming removed 4 bases from V and 4 bases from J; junction bases left unmatched: 9. CDR3 amino acids: CASSGWDREDPDTQYF. The DNA for the CDR3 is TGTGCCAGCAGTGGGTGGGACAGGGAGGATCCAGATACGCAGTATTTT.

CDR3 sequence reads: CASSLADSYEQYF. The CDR3 bases are TGTGCCAGCAGCTTAGCGGATAGCTACGAGCAGTACTTC. The chain combines TRBV7-9 with TRBJ2-7; D ambiguous. CDR3 length: 13 residues. V lost 0 bases, J lost 3 bases, and 6 bases lay in between. Germline V lookup: CDR1 SEHNR, CDR2 FQNEAQ (reference sequence).

The V gene is TRBV11-2, the J gene TRBJ2-7; TRBD1 matches 9 bases. This CDR3 has 15 residues. With 1 base clipped from V and 6 bases from J, the junction kept 7 bases outside the gene matches. The V gene's germline CDR1 is SGHAT and CDR2 FQNNGV. The CDR3 protein is CASSLGQGVRREQYF. Written as DNA, the CDR3 is TGTGCCAGCAGCTTAGGACAGGGGGTTCGTCGCGAGCAGTACTTC.

The chain combines TRBV11-2 with TRBJ2-7, with D unresolved. Per germline, CDR1 SGHAT and CDR2 FQNNGV. The V end was cut by 5 bases, the J end by 4 bases, with 6 bases between. This CDR3 is 11 amino acids long. The DNA of the CDR3 is TGTGCCAGCAGCGAACTATACGAGCAGTACTTC. This codes for CASSELYEQYF.

In this sample, this clone turned up once. The chain uses TRBV5-4 and TRBJ2-7; D gene ambiguous. The CDR3 loop spans 17 amino acids. Deletions cut 0 bases from V and 3 bases from J, with 19 bases between. CDR1 and CDR2 (germline): SGHNT, YYREEE (reference sequence). The CDR3 DNA reads as TGTGCCAGCAGCTTGGCTAACACAGAACCTCTCTGCTACGAGCAGTACTTC. Translating it yields CASSLANTEPLCYEQYF.

V usage is TRBV7-8 and J usage is TRBJ2-5, with D perhaps TRBD2 (5 bases). V shed 3 bases and J shed 3 bases, with 14 bases lying between them. The CDR3 contains 15 residues. Germline V lookup: CDR1 SGHVS, CDR2 FQNEAQ. For the CDR3, the DNA is TGTGCCAGCAGCTTCACCTTAGCGTCGGAAGAGACCCAGTACTTC. Translating gives CASSFTLASEETQYF.

This clone came up a few times. The chain links TRBV2 to TRBJ2-7; D is possibly TRBD1 (7 bases). V was pared by 8 bases and J by 1 base, with 24 bases between. The CDR3 consists of 17 residues. Germline V gene lookup returns CDR1 SNHLY and CDR2 FYNNEI. The CDR3 bases are TGTGCCAGCCGGGAAGGGACGGGGGACAGAGGTTCCTACGAGCAGTACTTC. Protein product: CASREGTGDRGSYEQYF.

The chain combines TRBV30 with TRBJ2-1, with TRBD2 matching over 9 bases. The germline gives CDR1 GTSNPN, CDR2 SVGIG (reference sequence). The trim removed 6 bases at V and 4 bases at J, leaving 7 bases unmatched. The CDR3 has 14 residues. Here the CDR3 reads CACSASGEYNEQFF. CDR3 nucleotide sequence: TGTGCCTGCTCCGCTAGCGGGGAATACAATGAGCAGTTCTTC.